This T cell receptor beta chain is from a study of shared clonotypes between healthy human individuals. The V and J ends lost 4 bases and 0 bases, in that order; junction bases with no gene match: 3. CDR1 and CDR2 (germline): MNHNS, SASEGT. The CDR3 is made up of 16 amino acids. The method was immunoSEQ multiplex PCR; TCRdb's version includes in-frame clones alone and lacks a portion of them. The table has 800,000 to 1,200,000 clones, around three quarters seen once. This chain joins TRBV6-1 and TRBJ1-6; 7 bases are a match to TRBD1. The sample consisted of memory CD4+ T cells from PBMCs. Subset given: CD45RA-negative fraction. The origin of this receptor is a man aged 18 to 30 in good health. Some clones in this sample may be carry-over from other donors' samples. The CDR3 coding sequence is TGTGCCAGCAGTGGTTCAGGGGGCTCCTATAATTCACCCCTCCACTTT. Translation: CASSGSGGSYNSPLHF.